This is a list of T cell receptor beta chains from one sample in a study of shared clonotypes between healthy human individuals. Clones were sequenced by immunoSEQ multiplex PCR, and TCRdb holds only the in-frame ones, with some missing. The sample lists about 2,200,000 clones, just over 90% occurring once. Sequencing used naive CD8+ T cells from PBMCs. All receptors come from a man in his late teens or twenties in good health. Some clones in this sample may be carry-over from other donors' samples. CDR3s include the opening cysteine and the closing phenylalanine or tryptophan. A D gene is named only where the DNA matches it firmly. Part of the rows lack a size; the others show once, few, many or a class for expanded clones.

j_gene,abundance,d_gene,v_gene,CDR3nt,CDR3aa
TRBJ2-2,.,TRBD1,TRBV9,TGTGCCAGCAGCACCCCGGGACAGGGGAACACCGGGGAGCTGTTTTTT,CASSTPGQGNTGELFF
TRBJ1-1,.,.,TRBV4-3,TGCGCCAGCAGCCTGCAGAGTCCAGGGCAGAAGAACACTGAAGCTTTCTTT,CASSLQSPGQKNTEAFF
TRBJ1-1,.,.,TRBV11-2,TGTGCCAGCAGCTCGCCCGGCGACACTGAAGCTTTCTTT,CASSSPGDTEAFF
TRBJ2-7,.,.,TRBV27,TGTGCCAGCAGACCCGGGACAGTCCCCCGGGGGGACGAGCAGTACTTC,CASRPGTVPRGDEQYF
TRBJ1-5,.,.,TRBV19,TGTGCCAGTAGCCTACCGTCTGTTAGCAATCAGCCCCAGCATTTT,CASSLPSVSNQPQHF
TRBJ1-1,.,.,TRBV10-3,TGTGCCATCAGTGAGTCTATAAATGAAGCTTTCTTT,CAISESINEAFF
TRBJ2-7,.,.,TRBV25-1,TGTGCCAGCAGTGATTCCGGATGGGGGGACGAGCAGTACTTC,CASSDSGWGDEQYF
TRBJ1-4,.,.,TRBV4-2,TGTGCCAGCAGCCAAGACGGGGGATTCGGTGAAAAACTGTTTTTT,CASSQDGGFGEKLFF
TRBJ2-1,once,TRBD1,TRBV7-3,TGTGCCAGCAGCTCCATGGCAGGGGGCCTAAATGAGCAGTTCTTC,CASSSMAGGLNEQFF
TRBJ2-1,.,TRBD2,TRBV18,TGTGCCAGCTCACCCGCCGGGAGCGGGGCGACTGACTACAATGAGCAGTTCTTC,CASSPAGSGATDYNEQFF
TRBJ2-7,.,TRBD2,TRBV7-9,TGTGCCAGCAGCCAAACTAGCGGGAGTGAGGTTCGGCTAACTTACGAGCAGTACTTC,CASSQTSGSEVRLTYEQYF
TRBJ2-1,.,.,TRBV28,TGTGCCAGCAGTTTTCGCGCCGTAAAGAATGAGCAGTTCTTC,CASSFRAVKNEQFF
TRBJ2-4,.,TRBD1,TRBV28,TGTGCCAGCAGTTTATCATACCAGGGGGCACTGGCCAAAAACATTCAGTACTTC,CASSLSYQGALAKNIQYF
TRBJ1-1,.,.,TRBV5-1,TGCGCCAGCAGCGGCCGGGACCAGAACACTGAAGCTTTCTTT,CASSGRDQNTEAFF
TRBJ1-1,.,TRBD1,TRBV19,TGTGCCAGTAGTTTTGGAGGGGGCCAGGATGCTTTCTTT,CASSFGGGQDAFF
TRBJ2-1,.,.,TRBV18,TGTGCCAGCTCACCTTGGGGTAGAAGTATCGATGAGCAGTTCTTC,CASSPWGRSIDEQFF
TRBJ1-1,.,.,TRBV27,TGTGCTCAGGTGGCCTTTAGAGCTTTCTTT,CAQVAFRAFF
TRBJ2-7,few,.,TRBV13,TGTGCCAGCAGCTCCTCCGGATCCTACGAGCAGTACTTC,CASSSSGSYEQYF
TRBJ1-1,.,.,TRBV5-8,TGTGCCAGCAGCACCCAGTGGAGGGGCCCTGAAGCTTTCTTT,CASSTQWRGPEAFF
TRBJ2-7,.,.,TRBV4-2,TGTGCCAGCAGCCAAGATCGATTTACCTACGAGCAGTACTTC,CASSQDRFTYEQYF
TRBJ2-7,.,.,TRBV19,TGTGCCAGTAGTATAGCGACAGGGACTATCTACGAGCAGTACTTC,CASSIATGTIYEQYF
TRBJ1-2,.,.,TRBV5-4,TGTGCCAGCAGCGCCGATTTGGGGGACTATGGCTACACCTTC,CASSADLGDYGYTF
TRBJ2-2,.,.,TRBV27,TGTGCCAGCAGTTTTGGGAGGAACACCGGGGAGCTGTTTTTT,CASSFGRNTGELFF
TRBJ2-2,.,TRBD2,TRBV11-3,TGTGCCAGCAGAGCGGGGGCTAGAACCGGGGAGCTGTTTTTT,CASRAGARTGELFF
TRBJ2-2,.,TRBD2,TRBV9,TGTGCCAGCAGCGTAGATGGGCGGGAGGGCGTTGGGTCGCTTGCCGGGGAGCTGTTTTTT,CASSVDGREGVGSLAGELFF
TRBJ2-3,once,TRBD2,TRBV11-3,TGTGCCAGCAGCTGGACGGGGACTAGCGGCTCTTATGATACGCAGTATTTT,CASSWTGTSGSYDTQYF
TRBJ2-7,.,.,TRBV27,TGTGCCAGCAGTCTTACAGGGTACGAGCAGTACTTC,CASSLTGYEQYF
TRBJ2-1,.,TRBD2,TRBV4-2,TGTGCCAGCAGCCACACTAGCGGGGGGGGTAATGAGCAGTTCTTC,CASSHTSGGGNEQFF
TRBJ2-2,.,.,TRBV4-2,TGTGCCAGCAGCCAGTCCGGGGGAAGTAGGACCGGGGAGCTGTTTTTT,CASSQSGGSRTGELFF
TRBJ1-1,few,.,TRBV28,TGTGCCAGCAGGCTTGTTTGGGGAAACACTGAAGCTTTCTTT,CASRLVWGNTEAFF
TRBJ1-2,.,.,TRBV14,TGTGCCAGCAGCCAGGATAGGGCACCGAGCCATGGCTACACCTTC,CASSQDRAPSHGYTF
TRBJ2-7,.,TRBD1,TRBV27,TGTGCCAGCAGTTTAACCCCGGCAGGGGGCTACGAGCAGTACTTC,CASSLTPAGGYEQYF
TRBJ2-1,.,TRBD2,TRBV14,TGTGCCAGCAGCCAGGGGAGCGGGAGTTACAATGAGCAGTTCTTC,CASSQGSGSYNEQFF
TRBJ2-5,.,.,TRBV7-7,TGTGCCAGCAGCCGGACGGAGTACCAAGAGACCCAGTACTTC,CASSRTEYQETQYF